This T cell receptor beta chain was sequenced for a study of cytomegalovirus exposure and HLA in healthy donors. Study-level results: Using the classifier, cytomegalovirus status was reportedly diagnosed with high specificity and sensitivity. By a later analysis, the bulk of CMV-associated TCR beta chains appeared HLA-restricted.

The V gene lost 2 bases and the J gene lost 3 bases, with 4 bases spanning the gap. Germline V gene lookup returns CDR1 KGHSH and CDR2 LQKENI. This CDR3 contains 12 residues. The table lists this clone with a few counts. Its antigen is still unknown. 13 Jbeta primers and 60 Vbeta primers were used for the PCR. The repertoire was sequenced with immunoSEQ multiplex PCR; TCRdb's copy has only in-frame clones and lacks some. The table records 100,000 to 150,000 clones, roughly 80% of them present only once. The chain combines TRBV18 with TRBJ1-1; no clear D. Input material: PBMCs. This sequence originates from a female donor in good health and CMV-seronegative. This chain's CDR3 is CASSPLYTEAFF. DNA of the CDR3: TGTGCCAGCTCACCATTATACACTGAAGCTTTCTTT.